These T cell receptor beta chains were read from a single sample in a study of blood T cell repertoires in COVID-19. TCRdb's copy holds only in-frame clones and misses some; the assay was immunoSEQ multiplex PCR. The repertoire holds some 14,000 clones, with around 90% as singletons. The sample comprised peripheral blood. The source is a human donor with active COVID-19. The donor label of this sample is uncertain. Both conserved end residues are part of each CDR3. Each record gives: D gene, V gene, clone size, J gene, CDR3 DNA, CDR3 protein. D genes are given only for firm matches. Not every row has a clone size; where given, it reads once, few, many or a size class.

>TRBD2|TRBV5-4|-|TRBJ2-1
TGTGCCAGCAGCTACATACTAGCGGGGGTAACCTCTTACTCCTACAATGAGCAGTTCTTC
CASSYILAGVTSYSYNEQFF
>-|TRBV7-8|-|TRBJ2-1
TGTGCCAGCAGCTTAGCAGGGAGGTCTGACGACTACAATGAGCAGTTCTTC
CASSLAGRSDDYNEQFF
>TRBD2|TRBV2|once|TRBJ2-1
TGTGCCAGCAGGACCGGGACTAGCGATTACAATGAGCAGTTCTTC
CASRTGTSDYNEQFF
>TRBD1|TRBV5-1|-|TRBJ2-3
TGCGCCAGCAGCCGAGGAATAGCGACAGGGGGTTGGGTAGATACGCAGTATTTT
CASSRGIATGGWVDTQYF
>TRBD1|TRBV18|few|TRBJ1-6
TGTGCCAGCTCAGGGACAGGGGACCATTCACCCCTCCACTTT
CASSGTGDHSPLHF
>TRBD1|TRBV2|-|TRBJ2-3
TGTGCCAGCAGTGTCCGGGACAGTAAGACAGATACGCAGTATTTT
CASSVRDSKTDTQYF
>-|TRBV28|-|TRBJ2-7
TGTGCCAGCGGCAGGGATTGGTACGAGCAGTACTTC
CASGRDWYEQYF
>TRBD1|TRBV28|-|TRBJ1-4
TGTGCCAGCAGTCAGACAGAATCCGGGACAGGGAATGAAAAACTGTTTTTT
CASSQTESGTGNEKLFF
>-|TRBV7-3|few|TRBJ1-1
TGTGCCAGCAGCCTGGCAGGGACTGAAGCTTTCTTT
CASSLAGTEAFF
>-|TRBV12-3/TRBV12-4|-|TRBJ2-5
TGTGCCAGCAGAGTGGGGGCGAAAGAGACCCAGTACTTC
CASRVGAKETQYF
>-|TRBV5-1|once|TRBJ2-5
TGCGCCAGCTCGTGGGCGCTTCAAGAGACCCAGTACTTC
CASSWALQETQYF
>-|TRBV7-3|-|TRBJ2-2
TGTGCCAGCAGCTTCGACCCAGGGACCGGGGAGCTGTTTTTT
CASSFDPGTGELFF
>TRBD2|TRBV5-1|once|TRBJ2-2
TGCGCCAGCAGCTTGACGGGACTAGCGAGCACCGGGGAGCTGTTTTTT
CASSLTGLASTGELFF
>TRBD1|TRBV20-1|-|TRBJ1-1
TGCAGTGCTAGTGACAGGGGCTCATTCTTCTTCTTT
CSASDRGSFFFF
>TRBD1|TRBV28|-|TRBJ2-7
TGTGCCAGCACCGCACAGGGGAGCTCCTACGAGCAGTACTTC
CASTAQGSSYEQYF
>TRBD1|TRBV10-3|once|TRBJ2-7
TGTGCCATCAGTGAGTGGAACAGGGGGGAAGGCGAGCAGTACTTC
CAISEWNRGEGEQYF
>TRBD1|TRBV29-1|-|TRBJ1-2
TGCAGCGTTGAAAGAACAGGGGACGGCTACACCTTC
CSVERTGDGYTF
>TRBD1|TRBV7-3|-|TRBJ1-1
TGTGCCAGCAGCTCAACAGGGGGCGCGTACACTGAAGCTTTCTTT
CASSSTGGAYTEAFF
>TRBD1|TRBV5-4|medium-sized|TRBJ2-7
TGTGCCAGCAGGACAGGGGGCGACGAGCAGTACTTC
CASRTGGDEQYF
>TRBD1|TRBV10-2|-|TRBJ2-1
TGCGCCAGCAGGACAGGGGGCAACAGCAATGAGCAGTTCTTC
CASRTGGNSNEQFF
>-|TRBV2|-|TRBJ2-4
TGTGCCAGCAGTGATTACGTCGGGGGAATAGTCAAAAACATTCAGTACTTC
CASSDYVGGIVKNIQYF
>TRBD1|TRBV5-1|-|TRBJ2-3
TGCGCCAGCAGCTTGTTACCCTACAGGGGTTCTAGCACAGATACGCAGTATTTT
CASSLLPYRGSSTDTQYF
>TRBD2|TRBV4-1|-|TRBJ2-2
TGCGCCAGCAGCCCGGAGACTAGCGGGAACACCGGGGAGCTGTTTTTT
CASSPETSGNTGELFF
>-|TRBV10-3|-|TRBJ1-5
TGTGCCATTGGGACTCAAATTGGCAATCAGCCCCAGCATTTT
CAIGTQIGNQPQHF
>TRBD2|TRBV7-3|-|TRBJ2-1
TGTGCCAGCAGCTTAAGCGGGGGTTCATACAATGAGCAGTTCTTC
CASSLSGGSYNEQFF
>-|TRBV19|-|TRBJ2-7
TGTGCCAGTAGCCCAGGGGTCTCCTACGAGCAGTACTTC
CASSPGVSYEQYF
>-|TRBV3-1/TRBV3-2|-|TRBJ1-6
TGTGCCAGCGCGATTAGCCGCGCGGGTGATTCACCCCTCCACTTT
CASAISRAGDSPLHF
>TRBD1|TRBV7-2|-|TRBJ1-4
TGTGCCAGCAGCTCGACCGGACAGGGACGCGAAAAACTGTTTTTT
CASSSTGQGREKLFF
>-|TRBV18|-|TRBJ2-5
TGTGCCAGCTCACCGAGGAGGGGCCCGGAGACCCAGTACTTC
CASSPRRGPETQYF
>TRBD1|TRBV30|-|TRBJ1-2
TGTGCCTGGACCAAGGGGGGTTTACAGGGGACCTATGGCTACACCTTC
CAWTKGGLQGTYGYTF
>TRBD1|TRBV10-3|-|TRBJ2-1
TGTGCCATCAGTCCGACAGGGGAATCCTACAATGAGCAGTTCTTC
CAISPTGESYNEQFF
>-|TRBV7-3|-|TRBJ2-2
TGTGCCAGCAGCCGGGGGTTAGGGGAGCTGTTTTTT
CASSRGLGELFF
>-|TRBV24-1|-|TRBJ2-3
TGTGCCACCAGTGATTCCTACCAGGGGAATACGCAGTATTTT
CATSDSYQGNTQYF
>TRBD1|TRBV9|few|TRBJ2-7
TGTGCCAGCAGCCAAGGGCAGGGGGCTAAGGAGCAGTACTTC
CASSQGQGAKEQYF